The sequence of this TCR beta chain was determined in a study of shared clonotypes between healthy human individuals. Study-wide background: CD4 naive and memory got three plates each, CD8 naive two, CD8 memory one.

All donors were healthy HIV-negative adults lacking recent acute infections or vaccinations. Germline CDR1 and CDR2: SGHTA and FQGNSA. Trimming shortened V by 2 bases and J by 0 bases, and 7 bases separated the two germline ends. This CDR3 spans 14 amino acids. The assay was immunoSEQ multiplex PCR, and TCRdb's table has in-frame clones only and misses some. The sample records approximately 2.4 million clones, 90% to 96% being singletons. The J gene is TRBJ1-1, the V gene TRBV7-2; D gene uncertain. The sample consisted of naive CD4+ T cells sorted from blood. Subset indicated: CD45RA+ positively selected. This TCR was sampled from a man aged 18 to 29 in good health. CDR3 DNA: TGTGCCAGCAGCTTAACTCTACTGAACACTGAAGCTTTCTTT. Translating gives CASSLTLLNTEAFF. The variable domain in full, with the rest retrieved from reference TRBV7-2 and TRBJ1-1, is GAGVSQSPSNKVTEKGKDVELRCDPISGHTALYWYRQSLGQGLEFLIYFQGNSAPDKSGLPSDRFSAERTGGSVSTLTIQRTQQEDSAVYLCASSLTLLNTEAFFGQGTRLTVV.